The clone carrying this T cell receptor (beta chain) came up many times. V lost 6 bases, J lost 3 bases, and 15 bases lay in between. Germline CDR1 MNHEY, CDR2 SVGEGT. This CDR3 has 15 residues. The library came from three nested PCR rounds adapted from ARM-PCR protocols. Each CDR3 protein is one row after TCRdb ran MiXCR on the multiplex PCR reads. The table records 110,000 or so distinct CDR3 sequences, roughly 75% of them present only once. The source of the sample is a study of tumor and adjacent non-tumor tissue in lung cancer. Study-wide background: There were fewer than 15 adenocarcinoma, a couple of squamous cell carcinoma and 1 small cell lung cancer cases. Each sample yielded 4 million to 5 million productive TCRbeta reads on average.

No cell sorting was done before RNA was extracted from the tissue. V gene TRBV6-2 or TRBV6-3 combines with J gene TRBJ1-5; tentative D call: TRBD1 (6 bases). This clonotype originated in a woman aged 55-69 years with non-small cell lung cancer. The sample consisted of lung tumor tissue. The CDR3 region is CASRDHRANNQPQHF. The CDR3 DNA follows: TGTGCCAGCAGGGACCACAGGGCAAACAATCAGCCCCAGCATTTT.